Listed here are 28 T cell receptor beta chains from one sample, sequenced in a study of molecular identifiers for immune sequencing clone quantification. TCRdb re-derived calls from the PCR reads in MiXCR, one entry per CDR3 protein. In the table there are some 97,000 distinct CDR3 sequences, 20% to 25% of which are singletons. The specimen was naive CD8+ T cells from blood, with Jurkat cell RNA spiked in. Noted subset: FACS-sorted CD8+CD4-CCR7+CD45RA+ naive T cells. These receptors all come from a human donor in good health. Some libraries in this study had Jurkat cell RNA spiked in.

This clonotype was seen a handful of times. This may come from a read error, since a much larger clone is one base off. The V gene is TRBV7-9, the J gene TRBJ2-4, with D perhaps TRBD2 (6 bases). The V end lost 5 bases, the J end lost 9 bases, and 17 bases lay between the germline ends. Germline CDR1 SEHNR, CDR2 FQNEAQ (reference sequence). CDR3 size: 14 residues. CDR3 amino acids: CASSPRWGVGIQYF. In DNA form, the CDR3 reads TGTGCCAGCAGCCCACGTTGGGGGGTTGGCATTCAGTACTTC.

This clonotype came up a few times. A read error is possible here, since a much larger clone lies one base away. Because it lacks the conserved phenylalanine or tryptophan at the end, this CDR3 is likely a read error. The chain links TRBV6-2 or TRBV6-3 to TRBJ2-3; TRBD2 is a possible D gene (5 bases). The CDR3 spans 15 residues. Germline CDR1 and CDR2: MNHEY and SVGEGT. Trimming removed 5 bases from V and 5 bases from J, with 17 bases in between. The CDR3 DNA sequence: TGTGCCAGCAGTCTTAGCTCCCGGGGTCTAGATACGCAGTATTCT. It yields the protein CASSLSSRGLDTQYS.

The chain recombines TRBV6-5 with TRBJ2-7; D is perhaps TRBD2 (5 bases). With 8 bases removed from V and 8 bases from J, the gap between germline ends came to 25 bases. The germline V gene encodes CDR1 MNHEY and CDR2 SVGAGI. The CDR3 is 15 amino acids. Here the CDR3 reads CASRKETNRECKQYF. The CDR3 bases are TGTGCCAGCCGAAAGGAGACTAATAGGGAATGCAAGCAGTACTTC.

This clonotype has ten or more counts. The CDR3 DNA sequence: TGTGCCAGCAGCCAACAACCGGGACAGGGTTCCTACGAGCAGTACTTC. It translates to CASSQQPGQGSYEQYF. This rearrangement joins TRBV7-9 to TRBJ2-7; 9 nucleotides agree with TRBD1. Germline CDR1 SEHNR, CDR2 FQNEAQ (reference sequence). This CDR3 contains 16 residues. Losses at the gene ends were 5 bases for V and 1 base for J; bases not matched to a gene: 9.

As to this clonotype: One junction end does not reproduce the germline sequence, and a read error may be involved. V usage is TRBV7-9 and J usage is TRBJ2-2; either TRBD1 or TRBD2 may supply D (7 bases each). CDR3 length equals 14 residues. Germline CDR1 and CDR2: SEHNR and FQNEAQ (reference sequence). The CDR3 DNA follows: TGTGCCCGCGGGGGCCAGGGGGGGCCCGGGGGGCTGTTTTTT. This gives the protein CARGGQGGPGGLFF.

Regarding this clonotype: The CDR3 does not end in the conserved phenylalanine or tryptophan, so this is likely a read error. The chain joins TRBV10-3 to TRBJ1-1; 11 positions agree with TRBD1. Per germline, CDR1 ENHRY and CDR2 SYGVKD. The CDR3 loop spans 14 amino acids. The V and J ends lost 5 bases and 6 bases, in that order; junction bases with no gene match: 5. The DNA of the CDR3 is TGTGCCATCAGTCCGGGACAGGGGGTACCTGAAGCTTTCCTT. It specifies CAISPGQGVPEAFL.

Worth noting for this clonotype: A much larger clone lies one base from this, so it may be a read error. The V and J genes are TRBV20-1 and TRBJ1-1, with D maybe TRBD1 (6 bases). Germline assignment: CDR1 DFQATT and CDR2 SNEGSKA (reference sequence). The CDR3 has 15 amino acids. The CDR3 DNA follows: TGCAGTGCTATTATCTACAGGGAAAGGAGCACTGAAGCTCTCTTT. This translates into CSAIIYRERSTEALF.

The J gene is TRBJ1-5, the V gene TRBV12-3 or TRBV12-4, with no clear D. The CDR3 spans 19 residues. V lost 1 base, J lost 0 bases, and 19 bases lay in between. As DNA, the CDR3 is TGTGCCAGCAGTTTAGGGTCCGAATCCTTACTCGATAGCAATCAGCCCCAGCATTTT. This sequence encodes CASSLGSESLLDSNQPQHF.

This clonotype was detected ten times or more. This chain uses TRBV12-3 or TRBV12-4 with TRBJ1-4; D is unresolved. The ends were cut back, 5 bases at V and 4 bases at J, with 11 bases in the middle. This CDR3 has 14 amino acids. The CDR3 DNA sequence: TGTGCCAGCAGTGACGGACTGAGTAATGAAAAACTGTTTTTT. Protein product: CASSDGLSNEKLFF.

This chain links TRBV25-1 with TRBJ2-1; 10 nucleotides agree with TRBD2. CDR3 size: 14 residues. Germline V gene sequence: CDR1 MGHDK, CDR2 SYGVNS. Losses at the gene ends were 4 bases for V and 5 bases for J; bases not matched to a gene: 2. DNA for the CDR3: TGTGCCAGCAGTGTTAGCGGGAGGAACAATGAGCAGTTCTTC. As protein: CASSVSGRNNEQFF.

The rearrangement links TRBV4-3 to TRBJ2-7, with 8 positions matching TRBD2. This CDR3 has 16 amino acids. In germline, CDR1 is LGHNA, CDR2 YSLEER. V lost 0 bases to trimming and J lost 1 base; unmatched junction nucleotides: 5. The CDR3, as DNA: TGCGCCAGCAGCCAAGATGGCGGGGGGTTGTCCTACGAGCAGTACTTC. Its protein is CASSQDGGGLSYEQYF.

For this clonotype: A read error may explain this, as a much larger clone is one base away. The chain joins TRBV29-1 to TRBJ2-1; D is unresolved. CDR1 and CDR2 (germline): SQVTM, ANQGSEA. This CDR3 contains 13 residues. CDR3 sequence: CSVVGVSYNGQFF. The CDR3 DNA sequence: TGCAGCGTTGTTGGGGTCTCCTACAATGGGCAGTTCTTC.

This clonotype was detected many times. The chain is built from TRBV18 and TRBJ1-1; D is perhaps TRBD1 (5 bases). V lost 5 bases and J 3 bases, leaving 13 bases between the germline ends. Looked up from germline, CDR1 is KGHSH and CDR2 is LQKENI. This CDR3 is built from 14 residues. The CDR3 loop is CASSSNGGDTEAFF. CDR3 nucleotides: TGTGCCAGCTCAAGCAATGGGGGTGACACTGAAGCTTTCTTT.

V is TRBV20-1 and J is TRBJ2-7; D remains ambiguous. In germline, CDR1 is DFQATT, CDR2 SNEGSKA (reference sequence). V lost 6 bases and J 3 bases, leaving 9 bases between the germline ends. The CDR3 extends over 11 amino acids. CDR3 residues: CSALGGYEQYF. The CDR3 DNA reads TGCAGTGCGTTGGGTGGCTACGAGCAGTACTTC.

This clonotype was seen more than once but under ten times. The chain recombines TRBV11-2 with TRBJ2-7; the D is unclear. CDR1 is SGHAT, CDR2 FQNNGV, per germline. V was shortened by 5 bases and J by 2 bases, with 1 base between the two germline ends. The CDR3 is 10 amino acids. CDR3 region: CASSAYEQYF. DNA for the CDR3: TGTGCCAGCAGCGCCTACGAGCAGTACTTC.

There are many counts of this clonotype. The chain employs TRBV20-1 and TRBJ2-7; weak D call: TRBD1 (6 bases). With 0 bases removed from V and 0 bases from J, the gap between germline ends came to 12 bases. The germline gives CDR1 DFQATT, CDR2 SNEGSKA (reference sequence). This CDR3 has 15 residues. CDR3 in amino acids: CSARDRQGPSYEQYF. The CDR3 DNA reads as TGCAGTGCTAGAGATCGGCAGGGGCCCTCCTACGAGCAGTACTTC.

A word on this clonotype: A much larger clone sits a single nucleotide away, making a read error possible. The rearrangement uses TRBV19 and TRBJ1-1; D call uncertain. Per the germline V gene, CDR1 is LNHDA and CDR2 is SQIVND (reference sequence). The CDR3 contains 12 residues. V dropped 7 bases and J dropped 7 bases, with 13 bases sitting between them. CDR3 sequence: CASKGRTNEAFF. CDR3 bases: TGTGCCAGTAAAGGGAGGACTAATGAAGCTTTCTTT.

This clonotype has just a few counts. A read error is possible here, since a much larger clone lies one base away. The conserved final phenylalanine or tryptophan is absent from the CDR3, which likely points to a read error. The chain links TRBV7-8 to TRBJ1-1; 9 bases agree with TRBD1. This CDR3 has 18 residues. With V trimmed by 5 bases and J by 0 bases, 13 bases remained unmatched. Germline lookup yields CDR1 SGHVS and CDR2 FQNEAQ. CDR3 bases: TGTGCCAGCAGCCCCAGGACAGGGGAAGACTACATGAACACTGAAGCTTTCCTT. It encodes CASSPRTGEDYMNTEAFL.

The table lists this clonotype with many counts. The V gene is TRBV7-9, the J gene TRBJ2-7, with D tentatively TRBD1 or TRBD2 (5 bases each). Between the trimmed V and J ends, which lost 10 bases and 6 bases, there was a span of 19 bases. The germline gives CDR1 SEHNR, CDR2 FQNEAQ (reference sequence). The CDR3 runs to 13 residues. CDR3 region: CATQTGAYGEQYF. The DNA of the CDR3 is TGTGCCACCCAGACCGGGGCCTACGGCGAGCAGTACTTC. Full variable domain (outside the CDR3, taken from reference TRBV7-9 and TRBJ2-7): DTGVSQNPRHKITKRGQNVTFRCDPISEHNRLYWYRQTLGQGPEFLTYFQNEAQLEKSRLLSDRFSAERPKGSFSTLEIQRTEQGDSAMYLCATQTGAYGEQYFGPGTRLTVT.

This clonotype was counted a few times. V gene TRBV5-6 combines with J gene TRBJ1-1, with D maybe TRBD1 (6 bases). The CDR3 extends over 17 amino acids. Germline V gene sequence: CDR1 SGHDT, CDR2 YYEEEE. V was shortened by 0 bases and J by 4 bases, with 19 bases between the two germline ends. CDR3 bases: TGTGCCAGCAGCTTGGAGCAGGGGTGGGGTATCGTCACTGAAGCTTTCTTT. This codes for CASSLEQGWGIVTEAFF.

On this clonotype itself: An end of the junction differs from the germline gene, which may be a read error. The rearrangement joins TRBV7-6 to TRBJ2-1; 8 bases align to TRBD2. Germline assignment: CDR1 SGHVS and CDR2 FNYEAQ. This CDR3 comprises 13 residues. CDR3 nucleotides: TGTGCCCGCAGCAGCGGACTAGCCCTTGAGCAGTTCTTC. Amino acid sequence: CARSSGLALEQFF.

Of note for this clonotype: One base away lies a much larger clone, so this may be a sequencing read error. The chain carries TRBV27 and TRBJ2-2; TRBD2 might be the D (5 bases). Per germline, CDR1 MNHEY and CDR2 SMNVEV (reference sequence). The CDR3 runs to 14 residues. CDR3 bases: TGTGCCAGCAGAGCCGATAGCGCCACCGGGGAGCTGCTTTTT. This sequence encodes CASRADSATGELLF.

Many counts were recorded for this clonotype. The chain combines TRBV7-9 with TRBJ2-4; D might be TRBD2 (6 bases). The ends were cut back, 2 bases at V and 9 bases at J, with 17 bases in the middle. Germline V gene sequence: CDR1 SEHNR, CDR2 FQNEAQ (reference sequence). CDR3 length equals 15 residues. CDR3 nucleotide sequence: TGTGCCAGCAGCTTACTGGCGGGGTTCGAAGGCATTCAGTACTTC. It translates to CASSLLAGFEGIQYF.

About this clonotype: A much larger clone is a single base away; this may be a read error. The chain uses TRBV6-2 or TRBV6-3 and TRBJ2-3; D is perhaps TRBD1 (6 bases). This CDR3 has 13 amino acids. Trimming stripped 6 bases from V and 6 bases from J, with 13 bases between. The germline V gene has CDR1 MNHEY and CDR2 SVGEGT. DNA for the CDR3: TGTGCCAGCAGCATTTTGAGGGGGGATACGCAGTATTTT. Translating it yields CASSILRGDTQYF.

This clonotype appeared a few times. The rearrangement links TRBV6-2 or TRBV6-3 to TRBJ2-3; D is undetermined. The CDR3 spans 12 residues. Germline CDR1 reads MNHEY; CDR2 reads SVGEGT. The ends were cut back, 4 bases at V and 7 bases at J, with 9 bases in the middle. In nucleotides, the CDR3 is TGTGCCAGCAGTTTTGGGCATCATACGCAGTATTTT. Protein sequence: CASSFGHHTQYF.

This clonotype was counted ten times or more. The chain recombines TRBV20-1 with TRBJ2-7; D perhaps matches TRBD1 (5 bases). CDR3 length: 13 residues. Germline-derived CDR1 and CDR2 are DFQATT and SNEGSKA (reference sequence). V was cut by 6 bases and J by 0 bases, with 12 bases left in between. This CDR3 is CSAATGYSYEQYF. CDR3 coding DNA: TGCAGTGCCGCTACAGGTTACTCCTACGAGCAGTACTTC.

The V call is TRBV19, the J call TRBJ2-2; perhaps TRBD2 as D (5 bases). V was shortened by 7 bases and J by 4 bases, with 7 bases between the two germline ends. The CDR3 contains 12 residues. In germline, CDR1 is LNHDA, CDR2 SQIVND (reference sequence). CDR3 coding DNA: TGTGCCAGTACCGGACTCACCGGGGAGCTGTTTTTT. Translating it yields CASTGLTGELFF.

For this clonotype: This clone may be a read error of a much larger clone one base away. The gene calls are TRBV6-1 and TRBJ2-7, with D unresolved. The germline V and J ends were trimmed by 6 bases and 2 bases, with 17 bases remaining between them. Germline-derived CDR1 and CDR2 are MNHNS and SASEGT. The CDR3 spans 15 residues. This CDR3 reads CASSPAKYFPYEQYF. CDR3 coding DNA: TGTGCCAGCAGCCCGGCGAAATACTTCCCCTACGAGCAGTACTTC.